The clone carrying this T cell receptor beta chain was seen many times. Its antigen is not identified. Method: immunoSEQ multiplex PCR; TCRdb's copy keeps in-frame clones and lacks some. The sample has around 24,000 clones, none seen only once. This CDR3 is 17 amino acids long. This related bone marrow graft donor gave peripheral blood on the day of marrow donation. These data come from a study of T cells after posttransplantation cyclophosphamide. Notes on the study in general: TRB overlap between skin or GI tissue T cells and blood was limited. TRB clonality was highly associated with recipient CMV seropositivity and reactivation. Later blood repertoires were often dominated by clones from the donor CD8+ memory compartment.

The source is a woman in her sixties or seventies in good health, CMV-negative, and a related stem cell transplant donor. The sequenced material came from PBMCs. The chain couples TRBV21-1 to TRBJ1-5; TRBD1 is taken as the D call from the table, unchecked against the DNA. TRBV21-1 is an annotated pseudogene. For the CDR3, the DNA is TGTGCCAGCAGCACCGAAGAAGGGGGTCCGAGCAATCAGCCCCAGCATTTT. It translates to CASSTEEGGPSNQPQHF.